The clone carrying this T cell receptor beta chain was observed once. The antigen is undetermined. Genomic DNA constituted the template upon which TCR beta VDJ and CDR3 profiling was performed. TCRdb reprocessed the reads with MiXCR, giving one entry per CDR3 protein. Among 190,000 or so distinct CDR3 sequences listed, roughly half were seen once. Germline-derived CDR1 and CDR2 are KGHDR and SFDVKD. This CDR3 spans 17 amino acids. Losses at the gene ends were 3 bases for V and 9 bases for J; bases not matched to a gene: 12. This entry comes from a study of CD8+CD57+ T cells in acquired aplastic anemia. The study's findings and limits: Between the patient and control groups, CD8+ Simpson's diversity did not differ significantly.

By flow cytometry, patients selected for sequencing had shown an expansion of CD8+CD57+ cells. Patients had not yet gotten any therapy when their blood was taken for sampling. Sequencing was performed on sorted CD4+, CD8+, or CD8+CD57+ T cells (not recorded which) from PBMCs. This chain connects TRBV24-1 to TRBJ2-1, with 11 bases fitting TRBD1. The clonotype originates from a human donor with aplastic anemia. The CDR3 sequence is CATSDPPGQGARVEQFF. The CDR3 DNA follows: TGTGCCACCAGTGATCCCCCTGGACAGGGGGCGCGGGTTGAGCAGTTCTTC.